One sample yielded the 22 T cell receptor beta chains listed below, sequenced in a study of blood T cell repertoires in COVID-19. The data were produced by immunoSEQ multiplex PCR, yet TCRdb's version contains in-frame clones alone and is incomplete. In the table there are 150,000 to 200,000 clones, around 80% of which are singletons. Sequenced: peripheral blood. All receptors derive from a woman of 80 years or more with acute or convalescent COVID-19.

J is TRBJ1-1 and V is TRBV6-6; D remains unclear. V was shortened by 5 bases and J by 1 base, with 5 bases between the two germline ends. Germline V lookup: CDR1 MNHNY, CDR2 SVGAGI (reference sequence). This CDR3 has 12 amino acids. CDR3 sequence (DNA): TGTGCCAGCAGTAACACGAACACTGAAGCTTTCTTT. It specifies CASSNTNTEAFF.

The genes are TRBV9 and TRBJ1-2, with D maybe TRBD1 (6 bases). This CDR3 region has 12 residues. Deletions cut 2 bases from V and 6 bases from J, with 8 bases between. In germline, CDR1 is SGDLS, CDR2 YYNGEE. DNA for the CDR3: TGTGCCAGCAGCGTCTCAGGGGATGGCTACACCTTC. It encodes CASSVSGDGYTF.

The rearrangement links TRBV29-1 to TRBJ1-1; 9 bases agree with TRBD1. From germline, CDR1 is SQVTM and CDR2 ANQGSEA. The trim removed 2 bases at V and 3 bases at J, leaving 4 bases unmatched. CDR3 size: 14 residues. The CDR3, as DNA: TGCAGCGTTGAAAGGGACAGGGATTACACTGAAGCTTTCTTT. This translates into CSVERDRDYTEAFF.

The chain carries TRBV10-3 and TRBJ1-1; D perhaps matches TRBD1 (6 bases). V dropped 8 bases and J dropped 0 bases, with 16 bases sitting between them. CDR3 size: 15 residues. CDR1 is ENHRY, CDR2 SYGVKD, per germline. The CDR3 spells CAIGKGDTLNTEAFF. In DNA form, the CDR3 reads TGTGCCATCGGGAAGGGGGACACCCTGAACACTGAAGCTTTCTTT.

This clone was counted once. The chain couples TRBV29-1 to TRBJ1-2, with D tentatively TRBD1 (5 bases). The germline V gene encodes CDR1 SQVTM and CDR2 ANQGSEA. The CDR3 length is 17 residues. V was pared by 7 bases and J by 6 bases, with 30 bases between. The CDR3 coding sequence is TGCAGCGCCAAACCTTTCCAACTAGCAGGGAGTCGTAATGGCTACACCTTC. Amino acids: CSAKPFQLAGSRNGYTF.

This clone was seen a single time. This chain links TRBV30 with TRBJ1-2, with 7 bases matching TRBD1. The germline CDR1 and CDR2 sequences are GTSNPN and SVGIG (reference sequence). The CDR3 has 12 amino acids. V lost 2 bases, J lost 7 bases, and 4 bases stayed unmatched. CDR3 sequence: CAWSRGQVGYTF. The CDR3 DNA follows: TGTGCCTGGAGTAGGGGGCAGGTTGGCTACACCTTC.

CDR3 sequence: CASFSQGRTTEAFF. In nucleotides, the CDR3 is TGTGCCAGCTTTTCTCAGGGGAGAACAACTGAAGCTTTCTTT. This chain joins TRBV6-5 and TRBJ1-1; weak D call: TRBD1 (6 bases). Trimming shortened V by 8 bases and J by 5 bases, and 18 bases separated the two germline ends. Germline CDR1 is MNHEY and CDR2 is SVGAGI. This CDR3 is 14 amino acids long.

The rearrangement links TRBV4-2 to TRBJ2-1; 9 nucleotides match TRBD2. V lost 1 base and J lost 9; bases outside the gene matches: 4. The germline CDR1 and CDR2 sequences are LGHNA and YNFKEQ. CDR3 size: 14 residues. CDR3 loop: CASSQGGRGTEQFF. DNA of the CDR3: TGTGCCAGCAGCCAAGGCGGGAGGGGGACTGAGCAGTTCTTC.

This chain uses TRBV5-6 with TRBJ2-7; TRBD1 matches at 8 bases. The germline CDR1 and CDR2 sequences are SGHDT and YYEEEE. CDR3 size: 15 residues. The ends lost 6 bases at V and 2 bases at J; junction bases unmatched: 10. The CDR3 here is CASTPDSGGPYEQYF. The CDR3 nucleotides are TGTGCCAGCACGCCCGACTCAGGGGGCCCCTACGAGCAGTACTTC.

The chain uses TRBV7-9 and TRBJ1-1, with D hard to call. Germline V lookup: CDR1 SEHNR, CDR2 FQNEAQ (reference sequence). The CDR3 is 13 residues long. Trimming shortened V by 6 bases and J by 4 bases, and 12 bases separated the two germline ends. As DNA, the CDR3 is TGTGCCAGCAGAACATTCGGCGGCACTGAAGCTTTCTTT. Translated, it gives CASRTFGGTEAFF.

The chain couples TRBV19 to TRBJ1-1; perhaps TRBD1 as D (5 bases). V shed 8 bases and J shed 7 bases, with 17 bases lying between them. The length of the CDR3 is 13 residues. CDR1 and CDR2 from the germline V gene are LNHDA and SQIVND (reference sequence). The CDR3 loop is CASRAPGEFEAFF. The CDR3 DNA sequence: TGTGCCAGTCGAGCACCGGGGGAGTTTGAAGCTTTCTTT.

V usage is TRBV19 and J usage is TRBJ1-5; D gene unclear. Looked up from germline, CDR1 is LNHDA and CDR2 is SQIVND (reference sequence). The ends were cut back, 4 bases at V and 3 bases at J, with 10 bases in the middle. The CDR3 is 14 residues long. The CDR3 spells CASSTRHLNQPQHF. The DNA of the CDR3 is TGTGCCAGTAGTACGAGACACCTCAATCAGCCCCAGCATTTT.

The DNA for the CDR3 is TGTGCTAGTGTCGGACTAGCGGCCTACAATGAGCAGTTCTTC. Translation gives CASVGLAAYNEQFF. V and J are TRBV12-5 and TRBJ2-1, with TRBD2 identical over 10 bases. This CDR3 spans 14 amino acids. With 7 bases clipped from V and 2 bases from J, the junction kept 2 bases outside the gene matches. CDR1 LGHNT and CDR2 FRNRAP come from the germline V gene.

The chain employs TRBV7-8 and TRBJ1-3, with no clear D. The V end was cut by 4 bases, the J end by 4 bases, with 17 bases between. Germline CDR1 SGHVS, CDR2 FQNEAQ. CDR3 length: 16 residues. This CDR3 is CASSWISTASGNTIYF. The CDR3 bases are TGTGCCAGCAGCTGGATCTCCACAGCTTCCGGAAACACCATATATTTT.

This clone was picked up one time. The rearrangement uses TRBV11-3 and TRBJ2-7; 11 bases align to TRBD1. The CDR3 has 13 amino acids. The V segment lost 4 bases and the J segment 6 bases; nucleotides outside the gene matches: 2. CDR1 and CDR2 from the germline V gene are SGHNT and YENEEA. The CDR3 sequence: CASSSGTGGEQYF. The DNA of the CDR3 is TGTGCCAGCAGCTCCGGGACAGGGGGCGAGCAGTACTTC.

V gene TRBV5-1 combines with J gene TRBJ1-1, with TRBD1 matching 11 bases. Germline V CDR1 and CDR2: SGHRS, YFSETQ. Trimming removed 4 bases from V and 10 bases from J; junction bases left unmatched: 9. The CDR3 extends over 14 amino acids. The CDR3 loop reads CASSIKGQGVGAFF. CDR3 coding DNA: TGCGCCAGCAGCATCAAGGGACAGGGGGTTGGAGCTTTCTTT.

The chain recombines TRBV4-1 with TRBJ1-4; no firm D call. Trimming removed 0 bases at V and 7 bases at J, with 12 bases between. Germline V lookup: CDR1 MGHRA, CDR2 YSYEKL. The CDR3 runs to 15 residues. CDR3 bases: TGCGCCAGCAGCCAAGAGTGGAGGGATGGTGAAAAACTGTTTTTT. Its protein product is CASSQEWRDGEKLFF.

This clone was counted between two and nine times. The genes are TRBV19 and TRBJ1-5; D might be TRBD1 (5 bases). This CDR3 is built from 15 residues. The ends were cut back, 8 bases at V and 5 bases at J, with 19 bases in the middle. Germline V CDR1 and CDR2: LNHDA, SQIVND (reference sequence). The CDR3 here is CASGDWTIDYQPQHF. In DNA form, the CDR3 reads TGTGCCAGTGGGGACTGGACTATCGACTATCAGCCCCAGCATTTT.

The genes are TRBV3-1 (or the pseudogene TRBV3-2) and TRBJ1-1; perhaps TRBD1 as D (5 bases). The length of the CDR3 is 13 residues. The V gene lost 6 bases and the J gene lost 4 bases, with 12 bases spanning the gap. Germline loops: CDR1 LGHDT, CDR2 YNNKEL (reference sequence). DNA for the CDR3: TGTGCCAGCAGTGGGGCTTCAGGCACTGAAGCTTTCTTT. Translation: CASSGASGTEAFF.

The rearrangement links TRBV19 to TRBJ1-2; TRBD1 aligns across 7 bases. From germline, CDR1 is LNHDA and CDR2 SQIVND (reference sequence). V lost 5 bases, J lost 8 bases, and 8 bases stayed unmatched. The CDR3 runs 13 residues. In DNA form, the CDR3 reads TGTGCCAGTAGTCCTGACAGGGTCGGCGGCTACACCTTC. The encoded protein is CASSPDRVGGYTF. Full variable domain (missing parts from reference TRBV19 and TRBJ1-2): DGGITQSPKYLFRKEGQNVTLSCEQNLNHDAMYWYRQDPGQGLRLIYYSQIVNDFQKGDIAEGYSVSREKKESFPLTVTSAQKNPTAFYLCASSPDRVGGYTFGSGTRLTVV.

This clone was observed once. In the same sample, other DNA sequences code for this CDR3. This chain uses TRBV2 with TRBJ1-1; 11 bases fit TRBD1. This CDR3 has 13 residues. The germline gives CDR1 SNHLY, CDR2 FYNNEI. The J segment lost 5 bases and the V segment lost 6 bases, leaving 2 bases of the junction unmatched. CDR3 sequence reads: CASSRDRGTEAFF. The CDR3 nucleotides are TGTGCCAGCAGCCGGGACAGGGGGACTGAAGCTTTCTTT.

This clone was recorded once. This chain joins TRBV18 and TRBJ1-5; 10 bases match TRBD1. This CDR3 is built from 15 residues. Germline V gives CDR1 KGHSH, CDR2 LQKENI. The junction had 6 bases not matched to a gene; V was cut back by 3 bases and J by 7 bases. CDR3 coding DNA: TGTGCCAGCTCACCGACCGGACAGGGGGACCAGCCCCAGCATTTT. Translation gives CASSPTGQGDQPQHF.